A selection of T cell receptor beta chains follows, all from one sample in a study of T cell responses to AZD1222 COVID-19 vaccine. Sequenced by immunoSEQ multiplex PCR; TCRdb stores in-frame clones only, minus some. Among some 120,000 clones listed, around 87% were seen once. The source material was peripheral blood, sampled on day 0 of AZD1222 vaccination. The receptors derive from an adult in good health. Each CDR3 is given with its conserved first and last residue. Each record gives: clone size, D gene, V gene, J gene, CDR3 protein, CDR3 DNA. D genes are given only for firm matches. Only part of the rows carry a size: once, few, many, or a class if the clone is expanded.

abundance: NA
d_gene: NA
v_gene: TRBV9
j_gene: TRBJ1-4
CDR3aa: CASSTRPGTNEKLFF
CDR3nt: TGTGCCAGCAGCACCCGACCTGGGACTAATGAAAAACTGTTTTTT

abundance: NA
d_gene: TRBD1
v_gene: TRBV4-2
j_gene: TRBJ1-5
CDR3aa: CASSDNRGGQPQHF
CDR3nt: TGTGCCAGCAGCGATAACAGGGGCGGGCAGCCCCAGCATTTT

abundance: NA
d_gene: NA
v_gene: TRBV19
j_gene: TRBJ1-2
CDR3aa: CASSREGTYGYTF
CDR3nt: TGTGCCAGTAGTAGGGAAGGGACCTATGGCTACACCTTC

abundance: NA
d_gene: NA
v_gene: TRBV9
j_gene: TRBJ2-6
CDR3aa: CASSVPQAPGGANVLTF
CDR3nt: TGTGCCAGCAGCGTCCCACAGGCACCGGGGGGGGCCAACGTCCTGACTTTC

abundance: NA
d_gene: NA
v_gene: TRBV12-3/TRBV12-4
j_gene: TRBJ1-1
CDR3aa: CASTLLTNTEAFF
CDR3nt: TGTGCCAGCACCCTACTTACGAACACTGAAGCTTTCTTT

abundance: NA
d_gene: NA
v_gene: TRBV25-1
j_gene: TRBJ1-4
CDR3aa: CASSEAPNGEKLFF
CDR3nt: TGTGCCAGCAGTGAGGCCCCGAACGGGGAAAAACTGTTTTTT

abundance: NA
d_gene: NA
v_gene: TRBV6-1
j_gene: TRBJ1-5
CDR3aa: CASSERFQSNQPQHF
CDR3nt: TGTGCCAGCAGTGAAAGATTCCAGTCAAATCAGCCCCAGCATTTT

abundance: NA
d_gene: NA
v_gene: TRBV5-4
j_gene: TRBJ2-6
CDR3aa: CASSLAGRASGANVLTF
CDR3nt: TGTGCCAGCAGCTTGGCCGGGAGAGCCTCTGGGGCCAACGTCCTGACTTTC

abundance: few
d_gene: TRBD1
v_gene: TRBV9
j_gene: TRBJ1-2
CDR3aa: CASSVAGQGRNGYTF
CDR3nt: TGTGCCAGCAGCGTAGCGGGACAGGGCAGGAATGGCTACACCTTC

abundance: NA
d_gene: NA
v_gene: TRBV6-5
j_gene: TRBJ1-2
CDR3aa: CASSYRGGDGYTF
CDR3nt: TGTGCCAGCAGTTACAGGGGGGGAGATGGCTACACCTTC

abundance: NA
d_gene: TRBD2
v_gene: TRBV10-3
j_gene: TRBJ2-7
CDR3aa: CAISESSGGSYEQYF
CDR3nt: TGTGCCATCAGTGAGAGTAGCGGGGGCTCCTACGAGCAGTACTTC

abundance: NA
d_gene: NA
v_gene: TRBV4-2
j_gene: TRBJ2-3
CDR3aa: CASSRGSDTQYF
CDR3nt: TGTGCCAGCAGCCGTGGTTCAGATACGCAGTATTTT

abundance: NA
d_gene: NA
v_gene: TRBV28
j_gene: TRBJ1-4
CDR3aa: CASSFGQPATNEKLFF
CDR3nt: TGTGCCAGCAGTTTTGGGCAGCCTGCAACTAATGAAAAACTGTTTTTT

abundance: NA
d_gene: NA
v_gene: TRBV5-1
j_gene: TRBJ1-2
CDR3aa: CASSLVVEGYGYTF
CDR3nt: TGCGCCAGCAGCTTGGTGGTAGAAGGCTATGGCTACACCTTC

abundance: NA
d_gene: NA
v_gene: TRBV5-1
j_gene: TRBJ2-7
CDR3aa: CASSLPGTEQYF
CDR3nt: TGCGCCAGCAGCTTGCCCGGGACCGAGCAGTACTTC

abundance: NA
d_gene: NA
v_gene: TRBV18
j_gene: TRBJ2-7
CDR3aa: CASSLRGDEQYF
CDR3nt: TGTGCCAGCTCACTCCGGGGAGACGAGCAGTACTTC

abundance: NA
d_gene: TRBD1
v_gene: TRBV30
j_gene: TRBJ1-6
CDR3aa: CAWRGEGRGLSPLHF
CDR3nt: TGTGCCTGGAGGGGGGAGGGCAGGGGGCTTTCACCCCTCCACTTT

abundance: once
d_gene: NA
v_gene: TRBV5-6
j_gene: TRBJ1-6
CDR3aa: CASRRVNNSPLHF
CDR3nt: TGTGCCAGCCGCAGGGTTAACAATTCACCCCTCCACTTT

abundance: NA
d_gene: NA
v_gene: TRBV4-2
j_gene: TRBJ1-5
CDR3aa: CASSQDTWQPQHF
CDR3nt: TGTGCCAGCAGCCAGGATACCTGGCAGCCCCAGCATTTT

abundance: NA
d_gene: TRBD1
v_gene: TRBV13
j_gene: TRBJ1-2
CDR3aa: CASSLDRGYGYTF
CDR3nt: TGTGCCAGCAGCTTAGACAGGGGTTATGGCTACACCTTC

abundance: NA
d_gene: TRBD1
v_gene: TRBV9
j_gene: TRBJ1-2
CDR3aa: CASRGDSPNGYTF
CDR3nt: TGTGCCAGCAGAGGGGACAGTCCCAATGGCTACACCTTC

abundance: NA
d_gene: NA
v_gene: TRBV18
j_gene: TRBJ2-1
CDR3aa: CASSPRGEAEQFF
CDR3nt: TGTGCCAGCTCACCAAGGGGAGAGGCTGAGCAGTTCTTC

abundance: NA
d_gene: TRBD2
v_gene: TRBV29-1
j_gene: TRBJ2-1
CDR3aa: CSAQLAGIYEQFF
CDR3nt: TGCAGCGCCCAACTAGCGGGGATCTATGAGCAGTTCTTC

abundance: NA
d_gene: TRBD1
v_gene: TRBV10-2
j_gene: TRBJ1-6
CDR3aa: CASSEGTDNSPLHF
CDR3nt: TGCGCCAGCAGTGAGGGGACAGATAATTCACCCCTCCACTTT

abundance: NA
d_gene: TRBD1
v_gene: TRBV4-1
j_gene: TRBJ1-2
CDR3aa: CASSSRGQRGTF
CDR3nt: TGCGCCAGCAGCTCCCGGGGACAGAGAGGCACCTTC

abundance: NA
d_gene: NA
v_gene: TRBV3-1/TRBV3-2
j_gene: TRBJ1-2
CDR3aa: CASSLNPGLFGYTF
CDR3nt: TGTGCCAGCAGCCTAAACCCGGGACTGTTTGGCTACACCTTC

abundance: NA
d_gene: TRBD1
v_gene: TRBV4-1
j_gene: TRBJ1-1
CDR3aa: CASSHLGQGETDTEAFF
CDR3nt: TGCGCCAGCAGCCACCTAGGACAGGGGGAAACGGACACTGAAGCTTTCTTT

abundance: NA
d_gene: TRBD1
v_gene: TRBV24-1
j_gene: TRBJ2-7
CDR3aa: CATSAWTGTFYEQYF
CDR3nt: TGTGCCACCAGCGCATGGACAGGAACGTTCTACGAGCAGTACTTC

abundance: NA
d_gene: NA
v_gene: TRBV7-2
j_gene: TRBJ2-3
CDR3aa: CASSLAGTTSTDTQYF
CDR3nt: TGTGCCAGCAGCTTAGCGGGAACAACTAGCACAGATACGCAGTATTTT

abundance: NA
d_gene: NA
v_gene: TRBV27
j_gene: TRBJ2-5
CDR3aa: CASSLNLYQETQYF
CDR3nt: TGTGCCAGCAGTTTGAACCTGTACCAAGAGACCCAGTACTTC

abundance: NA
d_gene: NA
v_gene: TRBV28
j_gene: TRBJ2-5
CDR3aa: CASSLRQGNAETQYF
CDR3nt: TGTGCCAGCAGTTTAAGGCAGGGGAATGCGGAGACCCAGTACTTC

abundance: few
d_gene: NA
v_gene: TRBV24-1
j_gene: TRBJ1-2
CDR3aa: CATSDLGRNYGYTF
CDR3nt: TGTGCCACCAGTGATTTAGGACGGAACTATGGCTACACCTTC

abundance: NA
d_gene: NA
v_gene: TRBV15
j_gene: TRBJ2-2
CDR3aa: CATSRLVLNTGELFF
CDR3nt: TGTGCCACCAGCAGGCTAGTTCTGAACACCGGGGAGCTGTTTTTT

abundance: few
d_gene: TRBD1
v_gene: TRBV6-1
j_gene: TRBJ1-2
CDR3aa: CASSEAKDRAYGYTF
CDR3nt: TGTGCCAGCAGTGAAGCGAAGGACAGGGCTTATGGCTACACCTTC

abundance: NA
d_gene: NA
v_gene: TRBV5-1
j_gene: TRBJ2-3
CDR3aa: CASSLVTDTQYF
CDR3nt: TGCGCCAGCAGCCTCGTAACAGATACGCAGTATTTT

abundance: NA
d_gene: NA
v_gene: TRBV2
j_gene: TRBJ2-6
CDR3aa: CASLITPSGGANVLTF
CDR3nt: TGTGCCAGCCTTATCACCCCATCAGGTGGGGCCAACGTCCTGACTTTC

abundance: NA
d_gene: NA
v_gene: TRBV6-5
j_gene: TRBJ1-6
CDR3aa: CASRDGKNSPLHF
CDR3nt: TGTGCCAGCCGGGACGGCAAAAATTCACCCCTCCACTTT

abundance: NA
d_gene: NA
v_gene: TRBV6-5
j_gene: TRBJ1-3
CDR3aa: CASSYGINAGNTIYF
CDR3nt: TGTGCCAGCAGTTACGGGATAAATGCAGGAAACACCATATATTTT

abundance: NA
d_gene: NA
v_gene: TRBV7-9
j_gene: TRBJ1-2
CDR3aa: CASSSKAGARGYTF
CDR3nt: TGTGCCAGCAGTAGCAAAGCAGGGGCGCGGGGCTACACCTTC

abundance: NA
d_gene: NA
v_gene: TRBV6-2/TRBV6-3
j_gene: TRBJ1-3
CDR3aa: CASSPLRAGNTIYF
CDR3nt: TGTGCCAGCAGCCCTTTAAGAGCCGGAAACACCATATATTTT

abundance: NA
d_gene: NA
v_gene: TRBV10-1
j_gene: TRBJ1-5
CDR3aa: CASSPTQKYSNQPQHF
CDR3nt: TGCGCCAGCAGTCCAACCCAGAAGTATAGCAATCAGCCCCAGCATTTT

abundance: once
d_gene: TRBD1
v_gene: TRBV5-1
j_gene: TRBJ1-2
CDR3aa: CASSLEGADYGYTF
CDR3nt: TGCGCCAGCAGCTTGGAGGGGGCGGACTATGGCTACACCTTC

abundance: NA
d_gene: NA
v_gene: TRBV30
j_gene: TRBJ1-1
CDR3aa: CAWTLGDTEAFF
CDR3nt: TGTGCCTGGACGTTGGGGGACACTGAAGCTTTCTTT

abundance: NA
d_gene: TRBD1
v_gene: TRBV5-1
j_gene: TRBJ1-1
CDR3aa: CASSLRQGRVTEAFF
CDR3nt: TGCGCCAGCAGCTTAAGACAGGGTAGGGTCACTGAAGCTTTCTTT

abundance: few
d_gene: TRBD1
v_gene: TRBV2
j_gene: TRBJ1-5
CDR3aa: CASSLGDSDNQPQHF
CDR3nt: TGTGCCAGCAGTCTCGGGGACAGCGACAATCAGCCCCAGCATTTT

abundance: NA
d_gene: NA
v_gene: TRBV7-9
j_gene: TRBJ1-2
CDR3aa: CASSLAEYGYTF
CDR3nt: TGTGCCAGCAGCCTAGCAGAGTATGGCTACACCTTC

abundance: NA
d_gene: NA
v_gene: TRBV25-1
j_gene: TRBJ1-2
CDR3aa: CASSDRVLTYGYTF
CDR3nt: TGTGCCAGCAGTGACAGGGTTCTAACCTATGGCTACACCTTC

abundance: few
d_gene: TRBD2
v_gene: TRBV7-2
j_gene: TRBJ2-5
CDR3aa: CASSPRLARETQYF
CDR3nt: TGTGCCAGCAGCCCGCGACTAGCGAGGGAGACCCAGTACTTC

abundance: NA
d_gene: NA
v_gene: TRBV4-1
j_gene: TRBJ2-3
CDR3aa: CASSQPGQTPSTDTQYF
CDR3nt: TGCGCCAGCAGCCAACCCGGACAGACCCCTAGCACAGATACGCAGTATTTT

abundance: once
d_gene: NA
v_gene: TRBV7-2
j_gene: TRBJ2-3
CDR3aa: CASRLNTDTQYF
CDR3nt: TGTGCCAGCAGACTAAACACAGATACGCAGTATTTT

abundance: NA
d_gene: NA
v_gene: TRBV28
j_gene: TRBJ1-5
CDR3aa: CATLRGSRNQPQHF
CDR3nt: TGTGCCACCCTCAGAGGGTCCCGCAATCAGCCCCAGCATTTT

abundance: NA
d_gene: NA
v_gene: TRBV19
j_gene: TRBJ1-1
CDR3aa: CASTPTVQNTEAFF
CDR3nt: TGTGCCAGTACCCCGACAGTTCAGAACACTGAAGCTTTCTTT